Only a few counts were recorded for the clone carrying this T cell receptor (delta chain). This probably arose from a read error, given a far larger clone one base away. The sample contains more than one DNA sequence encoding this CDR3. Each sorted gammadelta sample had TRG and TRD chains sequenced. TCRdb fed the multiplex PCR reads into CATT to redo clone calling. The sample gives 45,000 to 70,000 delta-chain clones, about 1.5% of which show up once; 15% is in the top ten. The data are from a study of γδ T cells in repeated Plasmodium falciparum infection. The origin of this receptor is a pool of human donors (malaria-infected and uninfected, not separated). Sequencing was performed on gamma-delta T cells from blood.

Written as DNA, the CDR3 is TGTGCTCTTGGGGAACAGGCTTTCAATTGGCTACTGGGGGATACAACCGATAAACTCATCTTT. Translating it yields CALGEQAFNWLLGDTTDKLIF. The V gene lacks a call, and TRDJ1 is the J gene; TRDD3 is the table's D call, not checked against the DNA. This CDR3 has 21 amino acids.